Below are 26 T cell receptor beta chains sequenced from a single sample in a study of T cell changes during pregnancy in multiple sclerosis. The repertoire was sequenced with immunoSEQ multiplex PCR; TCRdb's copy has only in-frame clones and lacks some. The sample lists approximately 48,000 clones; roughly nine tenths were seen once. The specimen was CD8+ T cells from peripheral blood mononuclear cells, collected before pregnancy. These receptors came from a female donor with multiple sclerosis, enrolled in a pregnancy study.

This chain joins TRBV6-5 and TRBJ1-1, with 10 bases matching TRBD1. Germline assignment: CDR1 MNHEY and CDR2 SVGAGI. This CDR3 contains 14 residues. V lost 4 bases, J lost 4 bases, and 3 bases stayed unmatched. The CDR3 loop is CASSFRTGGTEAFF. The CDR3 nucleotides read TGTGCCAGCAGTTTCAGGACAGGGGGCACTGAAGCTTTCTTT.

The rearrangement joins TRBV6-5 to TRBJ1-2; no firm D call. This CDR3 comprises 16 residues. From germline, CDR1 is MNHEY and CDR2 SVGAGI. V was pared by 0 bases and J by 3 bases, with 14 bases between. This chain's CDR3 is CASSYSRLAADYGYTF. The CDR3 DNA reads TGTGCCAGCAGTTACTCGAGGCTGGCAGCAGACTATGGCTACACCTTC.

This clone was detected only once. The chain's CDR3 is CASSADRAFF. DNA for the CDR3: TGCGCCAGCAGCGCCGACAGAGCTTTCTTT. This chain joins TRBV5-1 and TRBJ1-1; a possible D gene is TRBD1 (5 bases). The V gene lost 4 bases and the J gene lost 10 bases, with 8 bases spanning the gap. From germline, CDR1 is SGHRS and CDR2 YFSETQ. This CDR3 is 10 amino acids long.

The chain joins TRBV6-4 to TRBJ2-3; TRBD2 agrees at 7 bases. Trimming at V came to 0 bases and at J to 4 bases, leaving 4 bases not matched to a gene. This CDR3 comprises 15 residues. Looked up from germline, CDR1 is MRHNA and CDR2 is SNTAGT. The CDR3 loop reads CASSDSMGGADTQYF. The CDR3 nucleotides are TGTGCCAGCAGTGACTCGATGGGAGGGGCAGATACGCAGTATTTT.

The gene calls are TRBV7-2 and TRBJ2-3; TRBD2 is a possible D gene (5 bases). Trimming pared 3 bases from V and 1 base from J, leaving 11 bases between. From germline, CDR1 is SGHTA and CDR2 FQGNSA. This CDR3 spans 15 amino acids. The CDR3 protein is CASSFPSLGTDTQYF. DNA of the CDR3: TGTGCCAGCAGCTTCCCTAGCCTGGGCACAGATACGCAGTATTTT.

This chain joins TRBV11-2 and TRBJ1-1; possibly TRBD1 for D (5 bases). The V end was cut by 5 bases, the J end by 2 bases, with 18 bases between. The CDR3 covers 16 residues. Germline loops: CDR1 SGHAT, CDR2 FQNNGV. In DNA, the CDR3 is TGTGCCAGCAGCATATGGGAACAGGAACCTAACACTGAAGCTTTCTTT. As protein: CASSIWEQEPNTEAFF.

The gene calls are TRBV9 and TRBJ1-2, with D possibly TRBD1 on 5 matching bases. V lost 0 bases, J lost 5 bases, and 17 bases lay in between. CDR3 size: 16 residues. Germline V gene lookup returns CDR1 SGDLS and CDR2 YYNGEE. The DNA of the CDR3 is TGTGCCAGCAGCGTAGGGGCAGGGAAAAATCTTTATGGCTACACCTTC. Amino acid sequence: CASSVGAGKNLYGYTF.

V and J are TRBV18 and TRBJ2-7, with D possibly matching TRBD1 (6 bases). The V gene's germline CDR1 is KGHSH and CDR2 LQKENI. Deletions cut 3 bases from V and 1 base from J, with 13 bases between. This CDR3 region has 15 residues. CDR3 coding DNA: TGTGCCAGCTCACCTGGGACACTGACGTCCTACGAGCAGTACTTC. Translated: CASSPGTLTSYEQYF.

This chain uses TRBV11-3 with TRBJ1-1; D gene unclear. Trimming removed 4 bases at V and 0 bases at J, with 6 bases between. Germline-derived CDR1 and CDR2 are SGHNT and YENEEA. CDR3 length: 13 amino acids. CDR3 DNA sequence: TGTGCCAGCAGCTGGGCTATGAACACTGAAGCTTTCTTT. The encoded protein is CASSWAMNTEAFF.

This clone appeared a single time. V gene TRBV4-3 combines with J gene TRBJ2-1; D not resolved. This CDR3 has 15 amino acids. Germline V gene lookup returns CDR1 LGHNA and CDR2 YSLEER. V was clipped by 1 base and J by 2 bases, with 9 bases between them. The CDR3 region has the DNA TGCGCCAGCAGCCAAGTTTATAATCCCTACAATGAGCAGTTCTTC. Its translation is CASSQVYNPYNEQFF.

Of note for this clone: Other DNA sequences in this sample translate to the same CDR3. V usage is TRBV4-1 and J usage is TRBJ2-3; no clear D. CDR1 and CDR2 from the germline V gene are MGHRA and YSYEKL. Trimming shortened V by 0 bases and J by 6 bases, and 4 bases separated the two germline ends. There are 12 residues in the CDR3. CDR3 DNA: TGCGCCAGCAGCCAAGAGAGGGATACGCAGTATTTT. Residues: CASSQERDTQYF.

The J gene is TRBJ2-3, the V gene TRBV29-1; D is possibly TRBD2 (5 bases). The CDR3 contains 14 residues. Trimming took 7 bases from V and 4 from J, leaving 18 bases between them. CDR1 and CDR2 from the germline V gene are SQVTM and ANQGSEA. The CDR3 region is CSALTGEVADTQYF. The CDR3 DNA is TGCAGCGCCCTAACCGGGGAAGTTGCAGATACGCAGTATTTT.

V usage is TRBV5-1 and J usage is TRBJ1-5, with 11 bases identical to TRBD1. This CDR3 has 15 amino acids. J lost 3 bases, V lost 4 bases, and 3 bases had no gene match. The germline gives CDR1 SGHRS, CDR2 YFSETQ. DNA for the CDR3: TGCGCCAGCAGCCCGGGACAGGGGGACAATCAGCCCCAGCATTTT. Its translation is CASSPGQGDNQPQHF.

CDR3 sequence reads: CASSTGTGVGYGYTF. In DNA, the CDR3 is TGTGCCAGCAGCACCGGGACAGGGGTCGGGTATGGCTACACCTTC. The chain carries TRBV5-4 and TRBJ1-2, with 10 bases that match TRBD1. J lost 5 bases, V lost 4 bases, and 8 bases had no gene match. Germline V CDR1 and CDR2: SGHNT, YYREEE (reference sequence). This CDR3 is built from 15 residues.

V and J are TRBV5-6 and TRBJ2-5; 9 bases align to TRBD1. Germline CDR1 is SGHDT and CDR2 is YYEEEE. V lost 6 bases to trimming and J lost 9 bases; unmatched junction nucleotides: 9. The CDR3 is made up of 13 amino acids. The CDR3 loop is CASILGGQGSQYF. DNA of the CDR3: TGTGCCAGCATTCTAGGGGGACAGGGTTCCCAGTACTTC.

V usage is TRBV4-1 and J usage is TRBJ1-2; TRBD1 agrees at 7 bases. The CDR3 has 15 amino acids. Germline CDR1 MGHRA, CDR2 YSYEKL. After removal of 4 bases from V and 8 bases from J, the junction contained 13 bases not matched to a gene. The CDR3 DNA is TGCGCCAGCAGCCTCAGCGGACAGGCAGGGGGGGGCTACACCTTC. This gives the protein CASSLSGQAGGGYTF.

The CDR3, as DNA: TGTGCCAGCAGCCAAGAGTCGGGGTATGGCTACACCTTC. It specifies CASSQESGYGYTF. V usage is TRBV4-2 and J usage is TRBJ1-2; no clear D gene. The CDR3 totals 13 residues. CDR1 and CDR2 from the germline V gene are LGHNA and YNFKEQ. The germline V and J ends were trimmed by 0 bases and 5 bases, with 7 bases remaining between them.

This rearrangement joins TRBV27 to TRBJ1-2, with TRBD1 identical over 7 bases. Germline loops: CDR1 MNHEY, CDR2 SMNVEV (reference sequence). V lost 2 bases and J lost 4; bases outside the gene matches: 4. The CDR3 is made up of 14 amino acids. CDR3 in amino acids: CASSLTGVAYGYTF. CDR3 in DNA: TGTGCCAGCAGTTTAACAGGGGTCGCCTATGGCTACACCTTC.

This clone came up once. The J gene is TRBJ1-5, the V gene TRBV7-6; possibly TRBD1 for D (5 bases). The germline V and J ends were trimmed by 5 bases and 2 bases, with 13 bases remaining between them. Per the germline V gene, CDR1 is SGHVS and CDR2 is FNYEAQ. CDR3 length equals 15 residues. CDR3 amino acids: CASSQIAGRNQPQHF. The DNA of the CDR3 is TGTGCCAGCAGCCAAATCGCAGGGCGCAATCAGCCCCAGCATTTT.

V and J are TRBV30 and TRBJ1-6; 8 positions agree with TRBD1. The CDR3 consists of 15 residues. Germline V CDR1 and CDR2: GTSNPN, SVGIG (reference sequence). V shed 4 bases, J shed 8 bases, and the junction held 10 bases outside the gene matches. This chain's CDR3 is CAWISANRGDSPLHF. The CDR3 DNA reads TGTGCCTGGATTAGCGCGAACAGGGGGGATTCACCCCTCCACTTT.

The table lists this clone with a count of one. The rearrangement joins TRBV14 to TRBJ2-1; D is possibly TRBD2 (6 bases). V shed 4 bases and J shed 5 bases, with 12 bases lying between them. Germline CDR1 and CDR2: SGHDN and FVKESK. The CDR3 loop spans 14 amino acids. As DNA, the CDR3 is TGTGCCAGCAGCCTGGTGGGGGGTGACAATGAGCAGTTCTTC. This gives the protein CASSLVGGDNEQFF.

The chain uses TRBV7-2 and TRBJ2-5; 7 nucleotides match TRBD2. V lost 1 base and J lost 3; bases outside the gene matches: 5. The CDR3 has 15 amino acids. Per the germline V gene, CDR1 is SGHTA and CDR2 is FQGNSA. CDR3 in DNA: TGTGCCAGCAGCTTAGGATGGCTAGCGGAAGAGACCCAGTACTTC. Translating gives CASSLGWLAEETQYF.

The rearrangement uses TRBV19 and TRBJ1-5; no clear D gene. This CDR3 contains 15 residues. Germline V CDR1 and CDR2: LNHDA, SQIVND (reference sequence). The V end lost 9 bases, the J end lost 1 base, and 16 bases lay between the germline ends. The CDR3 reads CASTRGDVSNQPQHF. The CDR3 DNA sequence: TGTGCCAGCACCCGGGGAGACGTGAGCAATCAGCCCCAGCATTTT.

The chain carries TRBV27 and TRBJ2-1; 9 positions match TRBD1. The germline gives CDR1 MNHEY, CDR2 SMNVEV (reference sequence). CDR3 length equals 14 residues. J gave up 6 bases and V 6 bases, and 6 bases lay outside the gene matches. This chain's CDR3 is CASRGDRESNEQFF. CDR3 sequence (DNA): TGTGCCAGCAGGGGGGACAGGGAAAGCAATGAGCAGTTCTTC.

The rearrangement links TRBV5-4 to TRBJ2-5; TRBD2 might be the D (6 bases). Trimming stripped 4 bases from V and 5 bases from J, with 12 bases between. This CDR3 is 13 amino acids long. Germline CDR1 reads SGHNT; CDR2 reads YYREEE (reference sequence). For the CDR3, the DNA is TGTGCCAGCAGCGCCGGAGGGCTCGAGACCCAGTACTTC. The encoded protein is CASSAGGLETQYF.

The V gene is TRBV18, the J gene TRBJ1-5, with 9 bases identical to TRBD1. The germline V gene encodes CDR1 KGHSH and CDR2 LQKENI. The trim removed 1 base at V and 3 bases at J, leaving 4 bases unmatched. The CDR3 runs to 16 residues. The CDR3 DNA is TGTGCCAGCTCACCACTCGGACAGGGGATCAATCAGCCCCAGCATTTT. This encodes CASSPLGQGINQPQHF.